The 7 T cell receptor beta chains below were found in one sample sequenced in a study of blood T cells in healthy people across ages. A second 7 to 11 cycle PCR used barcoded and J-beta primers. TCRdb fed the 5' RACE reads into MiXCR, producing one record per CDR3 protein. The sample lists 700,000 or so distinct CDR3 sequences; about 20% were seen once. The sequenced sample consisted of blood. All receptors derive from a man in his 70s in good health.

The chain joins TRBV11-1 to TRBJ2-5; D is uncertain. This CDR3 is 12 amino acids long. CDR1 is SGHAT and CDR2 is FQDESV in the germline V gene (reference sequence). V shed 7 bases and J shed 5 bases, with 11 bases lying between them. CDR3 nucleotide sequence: TGTGCCAGCACAACTGACCGGGAGACCCAGTACTTC. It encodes CASTTDRETQYF.

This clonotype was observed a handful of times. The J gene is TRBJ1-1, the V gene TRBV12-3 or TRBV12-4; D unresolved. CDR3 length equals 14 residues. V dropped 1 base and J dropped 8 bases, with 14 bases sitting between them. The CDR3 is CASSLVGSGPEAFF. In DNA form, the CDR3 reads TGTGCCAGCAGTTTAGTGGGGTCCGGGCCGGAAGCTTTCTTT.

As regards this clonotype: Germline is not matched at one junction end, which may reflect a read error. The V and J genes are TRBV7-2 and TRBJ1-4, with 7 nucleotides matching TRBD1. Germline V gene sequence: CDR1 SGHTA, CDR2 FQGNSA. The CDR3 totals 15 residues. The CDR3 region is CASSRDRSFNEELFF. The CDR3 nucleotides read TGTGCCAGCAGCCGGGACAGATCCTTTAATGAAGAACTGTTTTTT.

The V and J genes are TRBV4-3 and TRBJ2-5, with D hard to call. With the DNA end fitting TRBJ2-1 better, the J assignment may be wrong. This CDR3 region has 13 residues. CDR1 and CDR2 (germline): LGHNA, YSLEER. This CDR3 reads CASSQELNNEQFF. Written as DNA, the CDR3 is TGCGCCAGCAGCCAAGAGCTCAACAATGAGCAGTTCTTC.

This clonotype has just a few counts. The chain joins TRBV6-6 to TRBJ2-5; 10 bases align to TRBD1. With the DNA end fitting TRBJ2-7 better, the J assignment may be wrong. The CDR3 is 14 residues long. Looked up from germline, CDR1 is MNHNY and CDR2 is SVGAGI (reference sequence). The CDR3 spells CASSYDRGRHEQYF. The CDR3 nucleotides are TGTGCCAGCAGTTACGACAGGGGGCGACACGAGCAGTACTTC.

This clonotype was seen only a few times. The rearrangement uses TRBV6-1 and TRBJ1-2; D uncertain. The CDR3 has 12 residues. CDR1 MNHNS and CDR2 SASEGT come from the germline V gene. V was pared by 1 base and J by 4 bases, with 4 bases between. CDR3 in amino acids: CASSEGVYGYTF. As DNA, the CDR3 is TGTGCCAGCAGTGAAGGAGTCTATGGCTACACCTTC.

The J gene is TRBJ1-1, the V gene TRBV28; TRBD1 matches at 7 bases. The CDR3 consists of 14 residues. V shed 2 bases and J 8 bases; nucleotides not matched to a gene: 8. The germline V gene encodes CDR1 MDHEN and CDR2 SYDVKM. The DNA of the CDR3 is TGTGCCAGCAGTTTAAGGGGGCGACAGGTCGAAGCTTTCTTT. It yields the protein CASSLRGRQVEAFF.